The 19 T cell receptor beta chains below all came from one sample that was sequenced in a study of tumor-infiltrating lymphocytes in primary liver carcinoma. The source material, 20-30 mg of unsorted bulk tissue, was used to co-extract RNA and DNA. Total RNA (roughly 540 ng) served as template for TCR beta cDNA synthesis primed by a constant-region primer. Three nested multiplex PCR rounds, a slightly modified ARM-PCR, produced the libraries for TCR beta. The opening two PCR rounds, around 11 cycles each, paired TRBV1-TRBV30 forward primers with a C-beta reverse primer. TCRdb recomputed calls from the multiplex PCR reads with MiXCR, one row per CDR3 protein. The sample records around 25,000 distinct CDR3 sequences, around three quarters being singletons. Sequencing was performed on liver tumor tissue from sampling region 3. Noted subset: tumor region T3, left-lateral pole. These receptors were collected from a man aged 40-49 years with primary liver carcinoma and hepatitis B virus infection.

As regards this clonotype: The junction differs from germline at one of its ends, possibly a read error. The chain uses TRBV29-1 and TRBJ2-7, with 7 bases identical to TRBD2. The length of the CDR3 is 16 residues. The germline V gene has CDR1 SQVTM and CDR2 ANQGSEA. CDR3 region: CSAEDQERGVSYEQYF. CDR3 bases: TGCAGCGCTGAAGATCAAGAACGGGGGGTCTCCTACGAGCAGTACTTC.

In regard to this clonotype: One end of the junction fails to match germline, which may point to a read error. V usage is TRBV4-3 and J usage is TRBJ2-7; D perhaps matches TRBD2 (6 bases). The CDR3 is made up of 15 amino acids. Germline CDR1 is LGHNA and CDR2 is YSLEER. The CDR3 sequence: CASSQDREIPYEQYF. CDR3 DNA: TGTGCTAGCAGCCAAGACCGGGAGATTCCCTACGAACAGTACTTC.

About this clonotype: The conserved phenylalanine or tryptophan is not found at the CDR3 terminus, so this likely reflects a read error. The genes are TRBV4-2 and TRBJ2-1; the match to TRBD2 covers 8 bases. This CDR3 is 15 amino acids long. Trimming at V came to 1 base and at J to 8 bases, leaving 7 bases not matched to a gene. CDR1 is LGHNA and CDR2 is YNFKEQ in the germline V gene. The CDR3 protein is CASSQASSGFHEQFL. CDR3 bases: TGTGCCAGCAGCCAAGCGTCTAGCGGGTTCCATGAGCAGTTCCTC.

The chain couples TRBV11-2 to TRBJ1-2; D remains ambiguous. CDR1 and CDR2 from the germline V gene are SGHAT and FQNNGV. The CDR3 has 13 residues. CDR3 residues: CVSSLGTNYGYTF. CDR3 DNA: TGTGTCAGTAGCTTAGGAACTAACTATGGCTACACCTTC.

The chain combines TRBV7-3 with TRBJ1-3; D ambiguous. Trimming took off 3 bases at V and 4 bases at J, with 13 bases between the two ends. CDR1 is SGHTA and CDR2 is FQGTGA in the germline V gene. The CDR3 loop spans 15 amino acids. Written as DNA, the CDR3 is TGTGCCAGCAGCTTTAGCGGTGGATTCGGAAACACCATATATTTT. Amino acids: CASSFSGGFGNTIYF.

The rearrangement links TRBV11-2 to TRBJ2-3; 8 nucleotides match TRBD2. The CDR3 contains 18 residues. Per germline, CDR1 SGHAT and CDR2 FQNNGV. The CDR3 sequence: CVSSLAGTTSSSTDTQYF. The CDR3 DNA reads as TGTGTCAGTAGCTTAGCGGGGACGACTTCGTCAAGCACAGATACGCAGTATTTT.

A note on this clonotype: The junction departs from germline at one end; a sequencing error may be responsible. The chain uses TRBV12-3 or TRBV12-4 and TRBJ2-7; TRBD1 agrees at 11 bases. CDR3 length: 15 residues. Here the CDR3 reads CASNKGTGGSYEQYF. As DNA, the CDR3 is TGTGCTAGCAATAAGGGGACAGGGGGGTCCTACGAGCAGTACTTC.

Concerning this clonotype itself: This sequence may be a read error, since a much larger clone differs from it by one base. The chain carries TRBV28 and TRBJ2-3, with TRBD1 identical over 7 bases. The CDR3 consists of 14 residues. The germline CDR1 and CDR2 sequences are MDHEN and SYDVKM. Written as DNA, the CDR3 is TGTGCCAGCAGTCGGGGACAGTCCACATATACGCAGTATTTT. This sequence encodes CASSRGQSTYTQYF.

The CDR3 protein is CASSFVGQGTVDTQYF. The CDR3 DNA follows: TGTGCCAGTAGCTTCGTGGGACAGGGGACAGTGGATACGCAGTATTTT. The rearrangement joins TRBV6-2 or TRBV6-3 to TRBJ2-3, with 10 bases fitting TRBD1. CDR1 MNHEY and CDR2 SVGEGT come from the germline V gene. J lost 6 bases, V lost 9 bases, and 15 bases had no gene match. The CDR3 loop spans 16 amino acids.

To note about this clonotype: One end of the junction does not line up with germline, which may come from a read error. This chain joins TRBV14 and TRBJ1-1; D is undetermined. The CDR3 loop spans 14 amino acids. Germline V gene lookup returns CDR1 SGHDN and CDR2 FVKESK. DNA for the CDR3: TGTGCCAGTAGGCCCCGGGAGGGAAACACTGAAGCTTCCTTT. Translated: CASRPREGNTEASF.

The sample holds many counts of this clonotype. J is TRBJ1-4 and V is TRBV6-5, with 7 bases aligning to TRBD1. This CDR3 spans 14 amino acids. The germline V gene encodes CDR1 MNHEY and CDR2 SVGAGI. With V trimmed by 5 bases and J by 8 bases, 8 bases remained unmatched. In DNA form, the CDR3 reads TGTGCCAGCAGTGAAAAGGGGGCCGAGGAAAAACTGTTTTTT. Its translation: CASSEKGAEEKLFF.

The genes are TRBV28 and TRBJ1-2; possible D gene TRBD1, 6 bases. CDR3 length: 18 amino acids. The germline V gene has CDR1 MDHEN and CDR2 SYDVKM. V dropped 9 bases and J dropped 2 bases, with 28 bases sitting between them. The CDR3 DNA reads TGTGCCAGTAACACTCGTTGGGGGGGGGCGTCGGGGAACTATGGCTACACCTTC. This encodes CASNTRWGGASGNYGYTF.

Concerning this clonotype itself: The junction and the germline gene differ at one end; a read error may be behind it. The chain joins TRBV7-8 to TRBJ2-2; 8 positions match TRBD2. The CDR3 spans 17 residues. The germline V gene encodes CDR1 SGHVS and CDR2 FQNEAQ. The CDR3: CASSFRISGANIGELFF. Written as DNA, the CDR3 is TGTGCCAGTAGCTTCCGGATTAGCGGGGCGAACATCGGGGAGCTGTTTTTT.

A word on this clonotype: At one of its ends the junction is not consistent with the germline gene, which may arise from a read error. The chain combines TRBV5-4 with TRBJ2-3, with TRBD1 as a possible D gene (5 bases). The CDR3 length is 15 residues. Germline-derived CDR1 and CDR2 are SGHNT and YYREEE (reference sequence). In nucleotides, the CDR3 is TGTCCCAGCAGCTTGGATCAGGGCCGCACAGATACGCAGTACTTT. This codes for CPSSLDQGRTDTQYF.

The J gene is TRBJ1-1, the V gene TRBV10-2, with D perhaps matching TRBD1 (6 bases). In germline, CDR1 is WSHSY, CDR2 SAAADI. This CDR3 spans 14 amino acids. V was shortened by 11 bases and J by 7 bases, with 23 bases between the two germline ends. The CDR3 here is CASRDGGASSEAFF. The CDR3 coding sequence is TGCGCCTCAAGGGACGGGGGGGCCAGCAGTGAAGCTTTCTTT.

The chain employs TRBV4-2 and TRBJ1-4; D uncertain. Germline CDR1 and CDR2: LGHNA and YNFKEQ. The V end was cut by 0 bases, the J end by 8 bases, with 28 bases between. The CDR3 is 20 residues long. The CDR3 region is CASSQEFRGKGSATSEKLFF. The DNA of the CDR3 is TGTGCCAGCAGCCAAGAGTTTCGGGGAAAGGGCTCTGCAACTAGCGAAAAACTGTTTTTT.

A remark on this clonotype: A read error may account for a junction end that differs from germline. The gene calls are TRBV11-2 and TRBJ1-1; D is undetermined. CDR1 is SGHAT, CDR2 FQNNGV, per germline. The length of the CDR3 is 13 residues. The CDR3 sequence: CASSLVDSTEGFF. DNA for the CDR3: TGCGCCAGCAGCTTAGTAGATAGCACTGAAGGTTTCTTT.

This clonotype was seen repeatedly, ten times or more. The CDR3 loop is CASSLAYGDKKETQYF. Here the CDR3 DNA reads TGTGCCAGCAGTTTAGCCTATGGGGACAAAAAAGAGACCCAGTACTTC. The chain uses TRBV28 and TRBJ2-5; weak D call: TRBD1 (6 bases). The germline V gene encodes CDR1 MDHEN and CDR2 SYDVKM. The V and J ends lost 2 bases and 3 bases respectively, with 16 bases between them. This CDR3 is built from 16 residues.

Concerning this clonotype itself: Germline and junction disagree at one end, which may indicate a read error. J is TRBJ2-1 and V is TRBV11-2; D call uncertain. The germline gives CDR1 SGHAT, CDR2 FQNNGV. This CDR3 region has 16 residues. The CDR3 is CPSSLDPVSSYNEQFF. The CDR3 region has the DNA TGTCCCAGCAGCCTAGATCCAGTGAGCTCCTACAATGAGCAGTTCTTC.